Sequencing of this TCR beta chain was carried out in a study of OX40 agonist ivuxolimab in advanced cancers. About the study as a whole: Ivuxolimab, which targeted the costimulatory receptor OX40 (CD134), was an agonistic, fully human IgG2 monoclonal antibody. Intravenous ivuxolimab was administered to patients every 2 weeks at six dose levels: 0.01, 0.1, 0.3, 1.5, 3 and 10 mg/kg. Of the roughly 52 dose-escalation patients, hepatocellular carcinoma was present in some 19, melanoma in around 15, renal cell carcinoma in 9 and head and neck cancer in 9. In the dose-escalation cohort, 82.7% of patients were male, and the mean age was approximately 55 years, with a range of 23 to 79. Prior anti-PD-1, anti-PD-L1 or anti-CTLA-4 therapy was permitted, and about two fifths of dose-escalation patients had received checkpoint inhibitors. Three dose-escalation patients achieved partial responses, one with hepatocellular carcinoma and two with cutaneous melanoma. Peripheral TCRbeta sequencing aimed to test whether ivuxolimab altered TCR sequence diversity and caused clonal T-cell expansion. The paper reports the monotherapy dose-escalation portion (N of about 51 patients) of the phase I ivuxolimab trial. What the study reported, not specific to this receptor: Partial responders in the 0.1-3.0 mg/kg groups had among the lowest normalized peripheral clonal expansion, especially among CD8+ T cells. At doses from 0.1 to 3.0 mg/kg, clonal expansion was seen in both CD4+ and CD8+ blood T cells between baseline and week 6. The antigen specificity of the peripheral T cells that underwent clonal expansion was not determined. Low levels of normalized T-cell clonal expansion were also seen in some patients who did not respond. After ivuxolimab, expanded clones were on average more numerous among CD8+ T cells than among CD4+ T cells.

Patients with autoimmune disease history or receiving systemic immunosuppression were excluded from the trial. In every dose cohort, peripheral blood was drawn for TCR sequencing at baseline, cycle 4 day 1, and cycle 7 day 1. Samples came from an open-label, multicenter, first-in-human phase I dose-escalation trial of ivuxolimab. Adults with locally advanced or metastatic melanoma, renal cell carcinoma, hepatocellular carcinoma or head and neck squamous cell carcinoma were enrolled in the trial. Before TCR sequencing, CD4+ and CD8+ T cells were separately sorted from peripheral blood. This clone was detected a few times. Its cognate antigen has yet to be identified. Per-base quality was not reported, and no clone a single base away is much larger than it. For sequencing of the TCRbeta CDR3 region, genomic DNA was extracted from the sorted cells. The immunoSEQ Assay was used to sequence the TCRbeta CDR3 regions. TCRdb took this table from immuneACCESS and kept in-frame rearrangements with V and J called. Such tables lack part of the clones; where checked against another copy, unresolved V genes explain under half of the gap, and the rest is unexplained. This sample lists about 39,000 clones; approximately 78% were detected once. Approximately 2.4% of the sample is in the top ten clones.

At the junction V is shortened by 3 bases and J by 2 bases, with 4 bases in between. From the cysteine through the phenylalanine, the CDR3 covers 11 amino acids. Of the read, only the CDR3 DNA is kept; its 33 bases are in frame from base 1. The germline V gene encodes CDR1 DFQATT and CDR2 SNEGSKA (reference sequence). The source material was CD4+ or CD8+ T cells sorted from blood, sampled in a trial of the OX40 agonist ivuxolimab. The V and J segments used are TRBV20-1 and TRBJ1-2, with the D gene not confidently named. The TCR was taken from an adult with an advanced solid tumor such as melanoma, head and neck, liver or kidney cancer. The bases read TGCAGTGCTAGCAGGAACTATGGCTACACCTTC. Its translation reads: CSASRNYGYTF.